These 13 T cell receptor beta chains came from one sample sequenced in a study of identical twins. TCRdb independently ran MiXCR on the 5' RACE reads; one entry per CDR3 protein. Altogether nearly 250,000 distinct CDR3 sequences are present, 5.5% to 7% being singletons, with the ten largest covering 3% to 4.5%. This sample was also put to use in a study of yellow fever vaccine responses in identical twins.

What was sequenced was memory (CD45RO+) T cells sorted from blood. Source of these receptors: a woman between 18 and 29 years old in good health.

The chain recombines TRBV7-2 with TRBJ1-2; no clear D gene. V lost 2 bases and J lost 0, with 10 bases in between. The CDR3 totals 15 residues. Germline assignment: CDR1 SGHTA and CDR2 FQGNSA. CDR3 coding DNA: TGTGCCAGCAGCTTATTTTCGGGGTCTAACTATGGCTACACCTTC. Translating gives CASSLFSGSNYGYTF.

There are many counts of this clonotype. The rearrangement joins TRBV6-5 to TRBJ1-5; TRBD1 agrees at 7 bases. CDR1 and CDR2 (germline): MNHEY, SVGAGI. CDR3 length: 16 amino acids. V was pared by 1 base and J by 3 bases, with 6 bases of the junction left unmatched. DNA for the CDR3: TGTGCCAGCAGTTACTACCCGACAGGGACCAATCAGCCCCAGCATTTT. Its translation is CASSYYPTGTNQPQHF.

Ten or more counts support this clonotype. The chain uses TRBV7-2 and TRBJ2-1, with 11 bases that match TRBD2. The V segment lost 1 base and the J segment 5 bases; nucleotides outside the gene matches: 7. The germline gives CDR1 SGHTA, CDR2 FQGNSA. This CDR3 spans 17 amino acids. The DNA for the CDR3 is TGTGCCAGCAGCTTAGGGGGTGGGACTAGCGGAAACAATGAGCAGTTCTTC. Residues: CASSLGGGTSGNNEQFF.

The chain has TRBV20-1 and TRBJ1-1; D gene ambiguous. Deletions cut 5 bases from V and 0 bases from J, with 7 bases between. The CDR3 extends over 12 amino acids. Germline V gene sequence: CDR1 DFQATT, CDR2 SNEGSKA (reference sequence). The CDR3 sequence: CSAPDLNTEAFF. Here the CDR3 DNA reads TGCAGTGCTCCCGACTTGAACACTGAAGCTTTCTTT.

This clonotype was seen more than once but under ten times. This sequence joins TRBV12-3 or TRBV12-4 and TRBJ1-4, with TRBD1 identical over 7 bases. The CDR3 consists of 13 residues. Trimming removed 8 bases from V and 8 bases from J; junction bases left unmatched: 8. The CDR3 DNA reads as TGTGCCAGCCGACAGGGATTAGGCGAAAAACTGTTTTTT. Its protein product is CASRQGLGEKLFF.

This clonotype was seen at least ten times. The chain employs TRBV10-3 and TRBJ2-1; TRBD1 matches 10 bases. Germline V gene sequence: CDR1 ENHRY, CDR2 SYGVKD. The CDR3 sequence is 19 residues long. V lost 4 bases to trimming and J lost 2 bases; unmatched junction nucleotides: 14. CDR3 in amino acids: CAISGGPGQGTTAYNEQFF. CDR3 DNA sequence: TGTGCCATCAGTGGGGGCCCGGGACAGGGGACTACAGCCTACAATGAGCAGTTCTTC.

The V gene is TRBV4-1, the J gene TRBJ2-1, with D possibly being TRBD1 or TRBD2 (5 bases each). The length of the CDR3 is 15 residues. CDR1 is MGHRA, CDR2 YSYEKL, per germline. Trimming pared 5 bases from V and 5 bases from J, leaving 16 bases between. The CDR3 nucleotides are TGCGCCAGCAGCACCCGGGGACCCCTTGACAATGAGCAGTTCTTC. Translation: CASSTRGPLDNEQFF.

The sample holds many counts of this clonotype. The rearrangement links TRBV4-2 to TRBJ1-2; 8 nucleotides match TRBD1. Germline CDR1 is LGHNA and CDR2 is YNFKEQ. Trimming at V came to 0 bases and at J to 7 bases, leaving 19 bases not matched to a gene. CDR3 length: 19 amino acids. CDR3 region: CASSQEGGTGTGAVAGYTF. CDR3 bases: TGTGCCAGCAGCCAAGAAGGGGGGACTGGGACAGGCGCCGTTGCTGGCTACACCTTC.

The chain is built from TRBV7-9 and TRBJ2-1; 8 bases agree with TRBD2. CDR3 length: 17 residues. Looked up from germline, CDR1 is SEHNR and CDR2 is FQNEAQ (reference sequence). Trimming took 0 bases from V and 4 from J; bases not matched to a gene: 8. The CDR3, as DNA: TGTGCCAGCAGCTTAGCCCTCGGAATAGCGGGATACAATGAGCAGTTCTTC. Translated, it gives CASSLALGIAGYNEQFF.

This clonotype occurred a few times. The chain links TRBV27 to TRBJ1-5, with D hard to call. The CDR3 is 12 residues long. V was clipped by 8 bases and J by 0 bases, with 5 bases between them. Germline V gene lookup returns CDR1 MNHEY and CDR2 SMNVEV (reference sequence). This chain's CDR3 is CASGYSNQPQHF. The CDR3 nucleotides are TGTGCCAGCGGGTATAGCAATCAGCCCCAGCATTTT.

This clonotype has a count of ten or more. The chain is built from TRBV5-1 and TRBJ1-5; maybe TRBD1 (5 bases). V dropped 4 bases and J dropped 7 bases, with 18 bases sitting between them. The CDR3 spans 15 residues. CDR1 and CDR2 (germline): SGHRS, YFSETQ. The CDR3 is CASSQGPQEGQPQHF. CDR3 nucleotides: TGCGCCAGCAGCCAAGGGCCCCAAGAGGGGCAGCCCCAGCATTTT.

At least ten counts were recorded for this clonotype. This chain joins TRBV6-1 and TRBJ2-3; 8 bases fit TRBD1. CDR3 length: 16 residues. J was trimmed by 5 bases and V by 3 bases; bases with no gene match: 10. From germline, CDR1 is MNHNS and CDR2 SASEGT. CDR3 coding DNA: TGTGCCAGCAGTGACCAAACCAGGGGGCCTAGAGATACGCAGTATTTT. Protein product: CASSDQTRGPRDTQYF.

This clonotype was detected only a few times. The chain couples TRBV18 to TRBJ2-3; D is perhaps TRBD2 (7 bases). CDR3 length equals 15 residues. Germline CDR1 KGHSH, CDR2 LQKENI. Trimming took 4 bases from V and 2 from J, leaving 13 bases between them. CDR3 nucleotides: TGTGCCAGCTCACGGGCGGGGGCCTCCACAGATACGCAGTATTTT. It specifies CASSRAGASTDTQYF.